One sample yielded the 2 T cell receptor beta chains listed below, sequenced in a study of blood T cells in healthy people across ages (dated by TCRdb to between 2014 and 2017). The library was made by 5' RACE. Sequencing used an Illumina HiSeq 2500. A second roughly 6 to 12 cycle PCR used a sample-barcoded 5' primer and a J-beta primer mix. TCRdb reran the public reads through fastp at Q25 and MiXCR, keeping productive beta chains. Rows merge per CDR3 protein into single entries with the most common DNA and genes. In all, the sample holds hundreds of thousands of distinct CDR3 sequences, and roughly half of those were seen once. Clones ranked in the top ten supply approximately 13% of the sample. Sequenced material: blood. The receptors were gathered from an elderly woman in good health.

This chain connects TRBV2 to TRBJ2-7; D gene unclear. The germline V and J ends were trimmed by 6 bases and 7 bases, with 13 bases remaining between them. CDR1 and CDR2 (germline): SNHLY, FYNNEI. CDR3 length: 12 amino acids. Here the CDR3 reads CASSVGIDEQYF. For the CDR3, the DNA is TGTGCCAGCAGCGTGGGGATCGATGAGCAGTACTTC. The full variable domain, its missing parts supplied by reference TRBV2 and TRBJ2-7, is EPEVTQTPSHQVTQMGQEVILRCVPISNHLYFYWYRQILGQKVEFLVSFYNNEISEKSEIFDDQFSVERPDGSNFTLKIRSTKLEDSAMYFCASSVGIDEQYFGPGTRLTVT.

To note about this clonotype: This may come from a read error, since a much larger clone is one base off. The chain recombines TRBV25-1 with TRBJ2-6; D gene ambiguous. Trimming stripped 2 bases from V and 0 bases from J, with 8 bases between. The length of the CDR3 is 16 residues. Germline CDR1 and CDR2: MGHDK and SYGVNS. CDR3 in amino acids: CASSENESSGANVLTF. The CDR3 coding sequence is TGTGCCAGCAGTGAAAATGAGAGCTCTGGGGCCAACGTCCTGACTTTC.